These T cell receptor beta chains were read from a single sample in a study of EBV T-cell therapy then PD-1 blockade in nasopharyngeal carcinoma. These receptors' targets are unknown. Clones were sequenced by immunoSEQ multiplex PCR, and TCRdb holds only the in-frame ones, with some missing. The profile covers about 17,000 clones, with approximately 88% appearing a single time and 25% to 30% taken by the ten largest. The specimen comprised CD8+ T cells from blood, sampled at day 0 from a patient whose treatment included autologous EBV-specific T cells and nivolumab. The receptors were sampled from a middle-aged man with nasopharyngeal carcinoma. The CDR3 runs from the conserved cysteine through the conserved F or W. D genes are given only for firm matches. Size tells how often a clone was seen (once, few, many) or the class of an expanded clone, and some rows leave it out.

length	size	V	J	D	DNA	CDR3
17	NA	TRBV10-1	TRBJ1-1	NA	TGCGCCAGCAGTGAAGTCGGCAGTCCTTCTTCGAACACTGAAGCTTTCTTT	CASSEVGSPSSNTEAFF
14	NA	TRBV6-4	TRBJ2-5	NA	TGTGCCAGCAGTCCTCGGGCGGATACAGAGACCCAGTACTTC	CASSPRADTETQYF
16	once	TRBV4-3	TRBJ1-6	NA	TGCGCCAGCAGCCAAGACAGGGGCACCTATAATTCACCCCTCCACTTT	CASSQDRGTYNSPLHF
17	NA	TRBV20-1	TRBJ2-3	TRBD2	TGCAGTGCTAGTTCCGGGACTAGCGGTTGGGGCACAGATACGCAGTATTTT	CSASSGTSGWGTDTQYF
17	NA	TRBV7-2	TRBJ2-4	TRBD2	TGTGCCAGCAGCGATCCTAGCGGGGGGACTGCCAAAAACATTCAGTACTTC	CASSDPSGGTAKNIQYF
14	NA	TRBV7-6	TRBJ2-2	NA	TGTGCCAGCAGCTTAGAGCCGAACACCGGGGAGCTGTTTTTT	CASSLEPNTGELFF
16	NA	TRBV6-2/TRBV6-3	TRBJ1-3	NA	TGTGCCAGCAGTCCGCCGCGACGGCTATCTGGAAACACCATATATTTT	CASSPPRRLSGNTIYF
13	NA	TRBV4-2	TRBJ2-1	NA	TGTGCCAGCAGCCAAGACGGAGACAATGAGCAGTTCTTC	CASSQDGDNEQFF
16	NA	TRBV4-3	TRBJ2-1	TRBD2	TGCGCCAGCAGCCAAGATCCCGGGGGGTCCTACAATGAGCAGTTCTTC	CASSQDPGGSYNEQFF
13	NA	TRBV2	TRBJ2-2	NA	TGTGCCGTCTTGGACGCGGGCACCGGGGAGCTGTTTTTT	CAVLDAGTGELFF
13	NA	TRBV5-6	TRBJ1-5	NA	TGTGCCAGCAGCTTACAGGCGGGACAGCCCCAGCATTTT	CASSLQAGQPQHF
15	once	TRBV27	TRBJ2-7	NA	TGTGCCAGCAGTTTATCTAGTCTAAGCTCCTACGAGCAGTACTTC	CASSLSSLSSYEQYF
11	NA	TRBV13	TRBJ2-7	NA	TGTGCCAGCAGCCGGACCCACGAGCAGTACTTC	CASSRTHEQYF
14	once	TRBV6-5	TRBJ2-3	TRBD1	TGTGCCAGCAGGCAGACAGGGTTTGCAGATACGCAGTATTTT	CASRQTGFADTQYF
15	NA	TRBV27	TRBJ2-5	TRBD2	TGTGCCAGCAGCGATGGGACTAGCGGTCAAGAGACCCAGTACTTC	CASSDGTSGQETQYF
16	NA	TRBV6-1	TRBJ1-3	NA	TGTGCCAGCAGTGAACTTCGGGCAGCCCTTGGAAACACCATATATTTT	CASSELRAALGNTIYF
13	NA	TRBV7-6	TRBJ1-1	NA	TGTGCCAGCAGCTTAGATTACACGTGGGAAGCTTTCTTT	CASSLDYTWEAFF
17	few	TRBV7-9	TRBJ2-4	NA	TGTGCCAGCAGCTTAACCTTAGAGGGGGAAGGCAAAAACATTCAGTACTTC	CASSLTLEGEGKNIQYF
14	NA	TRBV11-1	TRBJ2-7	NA	TGTGCCAGCAGCCCGCGGGACAGTAACTACGAGCAGTACTTC	CASSPRDSNYEQYF
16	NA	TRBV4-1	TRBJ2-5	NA	TGCGCCAGCAGCCAAGAAGGCAGGGGCCGGCGAGAGACCCAGTACTTC	CASSQEGRGRRETQYF
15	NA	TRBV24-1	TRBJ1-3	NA	TGTGCCACCAGTGAGGCAGGCGACTCTGGAAACACCATATATTTT	CATSEAGDSGNTIYF
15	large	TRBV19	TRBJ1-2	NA	TGTGCCAGTAGTATAGGTCACGGACAGCACTATGGCTACACCTTC	CASSIGHGQHYGYTF
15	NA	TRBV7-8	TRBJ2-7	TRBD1	TGTGCCAGCAGCTTAGTGGACAGGGGGCGCGTCGAGCAGTACTTC	CASSLVDRGRVEQYF
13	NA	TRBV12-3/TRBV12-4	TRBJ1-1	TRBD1	TGTGCCAGCAGTCTAAGACAGGGAGCTGAAGCTTTCTTT	CASSLRQGAEAFF
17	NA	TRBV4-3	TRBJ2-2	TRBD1	TGCGCCAGCAGCCCCGAAACGACCGGACAGGGTGCCGGGGAGCTGTTTTTT	CASSPETTGQGAGELFF
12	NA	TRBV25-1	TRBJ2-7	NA	TGTGCCAGCAGCGCACCCGGAGGGGTGCAGTACTTC	CASSAPGGVQYF
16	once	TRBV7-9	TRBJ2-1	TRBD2	TGTGCCAGCAGCTCAAGACTAGCGGGGGCTTACAATGAGCAGTTCTTC	CASSSRLAGAYNEQFF
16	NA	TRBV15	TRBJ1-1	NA	TGTGCCGCCAGCAGAGAGTCAGGGTTCATGAACACTGAAGCTTTCTTT	CAASRESGFMNTEAFF
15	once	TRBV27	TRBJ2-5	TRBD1	TGTGCCAGCAGACCCCTGGACAGGGTAATGGAGACCCAGTACTTC	CASRPLDRVMETQYF
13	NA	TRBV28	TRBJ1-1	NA	TGTGCCAGCAAACGGGGCCTTAATCCTGAAGCTTTCTTT	CASKRGLNPEAFF
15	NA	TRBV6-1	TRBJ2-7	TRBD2	TGTGCCAGCAGTGAAGCTAGCGGGAGCTCCTACGAGCAGTACTTC	CASSEASGSSYEQYF
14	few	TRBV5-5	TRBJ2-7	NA	TGTGCCAGCAGCTTGACGCGGAGCCTATACGAGCAGTACTTC	CASSLTRSLYEQYF
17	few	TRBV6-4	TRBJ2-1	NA	TGTGCCAGCAGTGACTCGAGTCAGGGCGAGGCGCTAGGTGGGCAGTTCTTC	CASSDSSQGEALGGQFF
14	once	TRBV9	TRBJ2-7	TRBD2	TGTGCCAGCAGCCTCGGGGGGGGCCCCTACGAGCAGTACTTC	CASSLGGGPYEQYF
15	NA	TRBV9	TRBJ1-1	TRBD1	TGTGCCAGCAGCGCTCACAGGGGGTTGAACACTGAAGCTTTCTTT	CASSAHRGLNTEAFF
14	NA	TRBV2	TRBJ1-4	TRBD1	TGTGCCAGCAGTGAGGTCCAGGGGGGGGAAAAACTGTTTTTT	CASSEVQGGEKLFF
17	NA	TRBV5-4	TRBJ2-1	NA	TGTGCCAGCAGCTTGACGGGGCAAATCCTTCTTTACAATGAGCAGTTCTTC	CASSLTGQILLYNEQFF
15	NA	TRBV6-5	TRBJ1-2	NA	TGTGCCAGCAGACTTCGGGACACCTCTAACTATGGCTACACCTTC	CASRLRDTSNYGYTF
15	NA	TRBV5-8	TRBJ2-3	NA	TGTGCCAGCAGCTTGGGGGGCGGGGGACAGGATACGCAGTATTTT	CASSLGGGGQDTQYF
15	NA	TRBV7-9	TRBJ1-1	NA	TGTGCCAGCAGCTCTCCCGGGGCAGGCGGCACTGAAGCTTTCTTT	CASSSPGAGGTEAFF
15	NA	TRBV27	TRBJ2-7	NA	TGTGCCAGCAGTCAAAAGGACGGCGGTTCCTACGAGCAGTACTTC	CASSQKDGGSYEQYF
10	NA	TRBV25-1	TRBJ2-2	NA	TGTGCCAGCCTCGGGGGGGAGCTGTTTTTT	CASLGGELFF
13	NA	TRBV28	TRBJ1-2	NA	TGTGCCAGCAGTACCAGGGGACCGGAGGGCTACACCTTC	CASSTRGPEGYTF
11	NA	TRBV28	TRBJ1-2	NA	TGTGCCAGCAGCCCCAGCTATGGCTACACCTTC	CASSPSYGYTF
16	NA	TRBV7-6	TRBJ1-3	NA	TGTGCCAGCAGCTTAGGCCCGGGTGAGGCTGGAAACACCATATATTTT	CASSLGPGEAGNTIYF
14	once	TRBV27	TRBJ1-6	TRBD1	TGTGCCAGCAGGAGGGACAGGGGTGGGTCACCCCTCCACTTT	CASRRDRGGSPLHF
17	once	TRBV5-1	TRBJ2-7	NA	TGCGCCAGCAGCTTACGGGTGGGGATCGGACCGTACTACGAGCAGTACTTC	CASSLRVGIGPYYEQYF